A single sample is the source of the 29 T cell receptor beta chains below, sequenced in a study of cytomegalovirus exposure and HLA in healthy donors. The primer mix had 60 Vbeta and 13 Jbeta primers. Measured with immunoSEQ multiplex PCR; TCRdb has only the in-frame clones, and not every one. Of 80,000 to 100,000 clones detected, around 80% appear once; the ten largest clones hold about 1.5%. Input material: PBMCs. These receptors originate from a man aged 40-49 years in good health and CMV-seronegative.

This chain uses TRBV6-5 with TRBJ1-1, with a tentative D call TRBD1 (5 bases). V was trimmed by 2 bases and J by 3 bases, leaving 10 bases between them. The CDR3 has 14 amino acids. Looked up from germline, CDR1 is MNHEY and CDR2 is SVGAGI. CDR3 protein: CASSYLDTDTEAFF. For the CDR3, the DNA is TGTGCCAGCAGTTACCTGGACACAGACACTGAAGCTTTCTTT.

The chain carries TRBV4-1 and TRBJ1-2; TRBD1 might be the D (5 bases). V lost 0 bases and J 7 bases, leaving 12 bases between the germline ends. Germline CDR1 reads MGHRA; CDR2 reads YSYEKL. CDR3 size: 14 residues. Here the CDR3 DNA reads TGCGCCAGCAGCCAAGATCAGGGAAGGACTGGCTACACCTTC. This codes for CASSQDQGRTGYTF.

V usage is TRBV4-1 and J usage is TRBJ2-1; D call uncertain. Germline V gene sequence: CDR1 MGHRA, CDR2 YSYEKL. V was shortened by 8 bases and J by 0 bases, with 11 bases between the two germline ends. There are 14 residues in the CDR3. CDR3 protein: CASGGGSSYNEQFF. DNA of the CDR3: TGCGCCAGCGGCGGCGGAAGCTCCTACAATGAGCAGTTCTTC.

This chain uses TRBV6-1 with TRBJ1-6; TRBD1 matches 10 bases. Germline loops: CDR1 MNHNS, CDR2 SASEGT. This CDR3 contains 15 residues. Trimming removed 4 bases from V and 7 bases from J; junction bases left unmatched: 4. The CDR3 sequence: CASSGGTGENSPLHF. CDR3 nucleotides: TGTGCCAGCAGTGGGGGGACAGGGGAGAATTCACCCCTCCACTTT.

This chain joins TRBV4-3 and TRBJ2-5, with D maybe TRBD1 (6 bases). This CDR3 spans 16 amino acids. CDR1 is LGHNA and CDR2 is YSLEER in the germline V gene. The germline V and J ends were trimmed by 4 bases and 0 bases, with 15 bases remaining between them. The CDR3 sequence is CASSPNRASYQETQYF. CDR3 DNA: TGCGCCAGCAGCCCCAACAGGGCATCGTACCAAGAGACCCAGTACTTC.

This chain links TRBV11-2 with TRBJ2-5, with TRBD2 as a possible D gene (5 bases). The V gene's germline CDR1 is SGHAT and CDR2 FQNNGV. With 5 bases removed from V and 0 bases from J, the gap between germline ends came to 13 bases. This CDR3 is built from 15 residues. The CDR3 region is CASSIKGEYQETQYF. The CDR3 coding sequence is TGTGCCAGCAGCATAAAGGGAGAGTACCAAGAGACCCAGTACTTC.

The gene calls are TRBV5-6 and TRBJ1-6; possibly TRBD1 for D (6 bases). The V gene lost 3 bases and the J gene lost 8 bases, with 15 bases spanning the gap. The CDR3 consists of 15 residues. The V gene's germline CDR1 is SGHDT and CDR2 YYEEEE. For the CDR3, the DNA is TGTGCCAGCAGCTCACTCCAGGGGAGTTATTCACCCCTCCACTTT. Protein product: CASSSLQGSYSPLHF. The full variable domain, with the rest looked up from reference TRBV5-6 and TRBJ1-6, is DAGVTQSPTHLIKTRGQQVTLRCSPKSGHDTVSWYQQALGQGPQFIFQYYEEEERQRGNFPDRFSGHQFPNYSSELNVNALLLGDSALYLCASSSLQGSYSPLHFGNGTRLTVT.

The chain carries TRBV27 and TRBJ1-4, with no clear D. The CDR3 contains 15 residues. Germline values: CDR1 MNHEY, CDR2 SMNVEV (reference sequence). With 0 bases removed from V and 8 bases from J, the gap between germline ends came to 13 bases. CDR3 in amino acids: CASSLSRGLVEKLFF. DNA of the CDR3: TGTGCCAGCAGTTTATCTCGGGGATTGGTGGAAAAACTGTTTTTT. Complete variable domain (other parts from reference TRBV27 and TRBJ1-4): EAQVTQNPRYLITVTGKKLTVTCSQNMNHEYMSWYRQDPGLGLRQIYYSMNVEVTDKGDVPEGYKVSRKEKRNFPLILESPSPNQTSLYFCASSLSRGLVEKLFFGSGTQLSVL.

V is TRBV11-2 and J is TRBJ2-7; tentatively, D is TRBD1 (6 bases). V was trimmed by 6 bases and J by 5 bases, leaving 11 bases between them. CDR1 SGHAT and CDR2 FQNNGV come from the germline V gene. The CDR3 runs 12 residues. The CDR3 DNA follows: TGTGCCAGCAGGAACAGGGACCACGAGCAGTACTTC. It yields the protein CASRNRDHEQYF.

The chain has TRBV6-1 and TRBJ1-1, with D maybe TRBD1 (5 bases). Trimming took off 2 bases at V and 8 bases at J, with 9 bases between the two ends. Germline CDR1 MNHNS, CDR2 SASEGT. There are 12 residues in the CDR3. DNA for the CDR3: TGTGCCAGCAGTGAACTGGGGGGGGAAGCTTTCTTT. Translated: CASSELGGEAFF.

This clone was counted once. This chain connects TRBV6-1 to TRBJ2-5, with D tentatively TRBD1 (6 bases). The CDR3 length is 13 residues. Trimming took 6 bases from V and 0 from J, leaving 8 bases between them. CDR1 is MNHNS and CDR2 is SASEGT in the germline V gene. For the CDR3, the DNA is TGTGCCAGCAGGGGACAAAACCAAGAGACCCAGTACTTC. It is translated as CASRGQNQETQYF.

The chain uses TRBV21-1 and TRBJ2-1; no DNA check was done on the table's D call, TRBD2. TRBV21-1 is noted as a pseudogene. This CDR3 spans 19 amino acids. The CDR3 nucleotides read TGTGCCAGCAGCAAAATCATAACTTCCGAAATTAATATCTACAATGAGCAGTTCTTC. Its protein is CASSKIITSEINIYNEQFF.

V is TRBV18 and J is TRBJ2-2, with 7 nucleotides matching TRBD1. Trimming cost V 3 bases and J 6 bases; bases outside gene matches: 4. The CDR3 sequence is 14 residues long. Germline CDR1 reads KGHSH; CDR2 reads LQKENI. The CDR3 loop reads CASSPGTEAGELFF. The CDR3 DNA sequence: TGTGCCAGCTCACCCGGGACAGAGGCCGGGGAGCTGTTTTTT. Looking up the rest from reference TRBV18 and TRBJ2-2 gives the full variable domain: NAGVMQNPRHLVRRRGQEARLRCSPMKGHSHVYWYRQLPEEGLKFMVYLQKENIIDESGMPKERFSAEFPKEGPSILRIQQVVRGDSAAYFCASSPGTEAGELFFGEGSRLTVL.

J is TRBJ2-7 and V is TRBV5-1; D not certain. This CDR3 comprises 13 residues. V lost 1 base to trimming and J lost 5 bases, with 10 bases between them. The V gene's germline CDR1 is SGHRS and CDR2 YFSETQ. CDR3 sequence (DNA): TGCGCCAGCAGCTTGAAGCTAAGCAACGAGCAGTACTTC. Translating it yields CASSLKLSNEQYF.

The chain combines TRBV15 with TRBJ1-2; possible D gene TRBD1, 5 bases. CDR3 length: 13 residues. Germline V gene lookup returns CDR1 LNHNV and CDR2 YYDKDF (reference sequence). V lost 5 bases to trimming and J lost 5 bases, with 12 bases between them. The CDR3, as DNA: TGTGCCACCAGCCGCACACCAGGGTATGGCTACACCTTC. It is translated as CATSRTPGYGYTF. The entire variable domain, with the rest obtained from reference TRBV15 and TRBJ1-2, is as follows: DAMVIQNPRYQVTQFGKPVTLSCSQTLNHNVMYWYQQKSSQAPKLLFHYYDKDFNNEADTPDNFQSRRPNTSFCFLDIRSPGLGDTAMYLCATSRTPGYGYTFGSGTRLTVV.

This chain links TRBV6-1 with TRBJ1-5; possible D gene TRBD1, 5 bases. The V gene lost 4 bases and the J gene lost 2 bases, with 15 bases spanning the gap. Per germline, CDR1 MNHNS and CDR2 SASEGT. This CDR3 has 16 residues. DNA of the CDR3: TGTGCCAGCAGTGTTGTCCTTGGACAAGGCAATCAGCCCCAGCATTTT. As protein: CASSVVLGQGNQPQHF.

The V gene is TRBV6-6, the J gene TRBJ2-7, with a tentative D call TRBD2 (6 bases). The CDR3 contains 13 residues. Trimming pared 6 bases from V and 7 bases from J, leaving 16 bases between. Germline CDR1 MNHNY, CDR2 SVGAGI (reference sequence). In DNA form, the CDR3 reads TGTGCCAGCAGAACAAGACTAGTTGGGGAGCAGTACTTC. Amino acids: CASRTRLVGEQYF.

V usage is TRBV7-8 and J usage is TRBJ2-1; TRBD2 is a possible D gene (5 bases). Looked up from germline, CDR1 is SGHVS and CDR2 is FQNEAQ. The ends were cut back, 2 bases at V and 1 base at J, with 9 bases in the middle. This CDR3 has 15 residues. CDR3 nucleotides: TGTGCCAGCAGCTTACCAACGGGGTCCTACAATGAGCAGTTCTTC. Amino acids: CASSLPTGSYNEQFF.

The chain is built from TRBV5-8 and TRBJ1-1; 9 nucleotides align to TRBD1. V was pared by 4 bases and J by 0 bases, with 10 bases of the junction left unmatched. The CDR3 sequence is 17 residues long. Germline V gene data show CDR1 as SGHTS and CDR2 as YDEGEE. The CDR3 region has the DNA TGTGCCAGCAGCCCGGACCGGGACAGGGCCATGAACACTGAAGCTTTCTTT. Translated: CASSPDRDRAMNTEAFF. The full variable domain, rest sourced from reference TRBV5-8 and TRBJ1-1, is EAGVTQSPTHLIKTRGQQATLRCSPISGHTSVYWYQQALGLGLQFLLWYDEGEERNRGNFPPRFSGRQFPNYSSELNVNALELEDSALYLCASSPDRDRAMNTEAFFGQGTRLTVV.

The table lists this clone with a count of one. V and J are TRBV5-1 and TRBJ2-2, with 7 bases lining up with TRBD1. This CDR3 spans 17 amino acids. V trimming: 0 bases; J trimming: 6 bases; junction bases outside the gene matches: 11. Germline values: CDR1 SGHRS, CDR2 YFSETQ. The CDR3 DNA sequence: TGCGCCAGCAGCTTGGGGCCGACAGGGAGTGGCGCCGGGGAGCTGTTTTTT. Protein sequence: CASSLGPTGSGAGELFF.

This chain links TRBV10-3 with TRBJ1-1; TRBD1 might be the D (6 bases). Germline CDR1 and CDR2: ENHRY and SYGVKD. The CDR3 sequence is 14 residues long. V was pared by 4 bases and J by 4 bases, with 13 bases between. The CDR3 loop is CAISAAGAFTEAFF. Here the CDR3 DNA reads TGTGCCATCAGTGCCGCAGGGGCGTTCACTGAAGCTTTCTTT.

Points on this clone: One junction end does not reproduce the germline sequence, and a read error may be involved. The V and J genes are TRBV2 and TRBJ1-4; D is uncertain. CDR3 length: 11 residues. CDR1 is SNHLY, CDR2 FYNNEI, per germline. The CDR3: CASSEGEGLLF. The CDR3 coding sequence is TGTGCCAGCAGTGAAGGGGAGGGATTGCTTTTT.

V and J are TRBV7-9 and TRBJ1-2, with 7 bases lining up with TRBD1. V lost 5 bases, J lost 2 bases, and 5 bases stayed unmatched. CDR3 size: 14 residues. Germline V gene sequence: CDR1 SEHNR, CDR2 FQNEAQ (reference sequence). The CDR3 region has the DNA TGTGCCAGCAGCAGGGACAGTTTGAACTATGGCTACACCTTC. It translates to CASSRDSLNYGYTF.

This rearrangement joins TRBV4-3 to TRBJ2-2; 7 bases are shared with TRBD2. The ends lost 3 bases at V and 10 bases at J; junction bases unmatched: 14. The CDR3 loop spans 16 amino acids. CDR1 and CDR2 (germline): LGHNA, YSLEER. In DNA form, the CDR3 reads TGCGCCAGCAGCCACAGTGCGCGGGGGAAGGCCGAGGAGCTGTTTTTT. Its protein product is CASSHSARGKAEELFF.

The genes are TRBV19 and TRBJ2-1, with D possibly matching TRBD2 (6 bases). Germline lookup yields CDR1 LNHDA and CDR2 SQIVND (reference sequence). Trimming stripped 6 bases from V and 5 bases from J, with 20 bases between. The CDR3 has 16 amino acids. The CDR3 DNA sequence: TGTGCCAGTAGCTCGAGACGGCGGGGCGTGAACAATGAGCAGTTCTTC. Translation gives CASSSRRRGVNNEQFF.

This rearrangement joins TRBV5-1 to TRBJ2-5, with D hard to call. The V and J ends lost 0 bases and 1 base respectively, with 7 bases between them. CDR1 and CDR2 from the germline V gene are SGHRS and YFSETQ. The length of the CDR3 is 14 residues. CDR3 bases: TGCGCCAGCAGCTTGGAGCCTACCCAAGAGACCCAGTACTTC. This codes for CASSLEPTQETQYF.

The chain has TRBV5-1 and TRBJ1-5; no definite D call. V lost 3 bases and J lost 6, with 13 bases in between. The CDR3 runs 14 residues. Germline V lookup: CDR1 SGHRS, CDR2 YFSETQ. The CDR3 sequence: CASSSDGDRQPQHF. The CDR3 DNA reads as TGCGCCAGCAGCTCGGACGGGGATCGTCAGCCCCAGCATTTT.

This clone was counted between two and nine times. The chain joins TRBV5-1 to TRBJ2-3; D is possibly TRBD2 (6 bases). This CDR3 region has 15 residues. The germline gives CDR1 SGHRS, CDR2 YFSETQ. Trimming removed 0 bases from V and 0 bases from J, with 8 bases in between. The CDR3 DNA reads as TGCGCCAGCAGCTTGGCAGGGACTAGCACAGATACGCAGTATTTT. Its translation: CASSLAGTSTDTQYF.

The chain carries TRBV14 and TRBJ1-2, with unresolved D. Trimming took off 3 bases at V and 5 bases at J, with 13 bases between the two ends. This CDR3 comprises 14 residues. The germline CDR1 and CDR2 sequences are SGHDN and FVKESK. CDR3 protein: CASSHFDSPYGYTF. In nucleotides, the CDR3 is TGTGCCAGCAGCCACTTTGACTCGCCGTATGGCTACACCTTC.